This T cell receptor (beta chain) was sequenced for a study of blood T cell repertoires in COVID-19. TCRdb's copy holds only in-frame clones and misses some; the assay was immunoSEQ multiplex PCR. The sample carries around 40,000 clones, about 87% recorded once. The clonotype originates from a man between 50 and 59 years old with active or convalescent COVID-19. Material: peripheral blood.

The CDR3 is CATSSSTNEKLFF. CDR3 sequence (DNA): TGTGCCACCAGCTCTTCAACTAATGAAAAACTGTTTTTT. The genes are TRBV15 and TRBJ1-4, with D unresolved. The germline V gene encodes CDR1 LNHNV and CDR2 YYDKDF (reference sequence). Between the trimmed V and J ends, which lost 5 bases and 0 bases, there was a span of 4 bases. The CDR3 runs 13 residues.